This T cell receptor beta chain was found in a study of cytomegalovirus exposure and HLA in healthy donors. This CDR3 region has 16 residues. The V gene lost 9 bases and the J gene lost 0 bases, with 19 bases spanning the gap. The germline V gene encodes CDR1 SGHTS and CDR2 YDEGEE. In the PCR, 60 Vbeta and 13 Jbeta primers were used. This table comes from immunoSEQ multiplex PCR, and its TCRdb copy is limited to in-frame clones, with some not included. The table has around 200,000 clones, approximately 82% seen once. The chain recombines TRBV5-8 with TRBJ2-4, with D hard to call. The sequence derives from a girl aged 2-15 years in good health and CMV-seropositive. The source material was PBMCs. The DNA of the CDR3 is TGTGCCACACGAAAATATACCTACCTAGCCAAAAACATTCAGTACTTC. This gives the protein CATRKYTYLAKNIQYF.